This record concerns one T cell receptor (beta chain) sequence. CDR1 and CDR2 (germline): MNHEY, SVGEGT. The CDR3 totals 15 residues. Trimming shortened V by 2 bases and J by 4 bases, and 12 bases separated the two germline ends. These data come from a study of blood T cell repertoires in COVID-19. Looking at the study overall: Collection of acute and convalescent COVID-19 samples took place in the United States, Italy and Spain.

Measured with immunoSEQ multiplex PCR; TCRdb has only the in-frame clones, and not every one. In the table there are tens of thousands of clones, around 90% of which are singletons. The receptor was isolated from a man between 65 and 85 years old with acute or convalescent COVID-19. The chain links TRBV6-2 or TRBV6-3 to TRBJ1-5; no clear D. The source material was peripheral blood. DNA for the CDR3: TGTGCCAGCAGTTACGGACGGGGAGTAAATCAGCCCCAGCATTTT. Its protein product is CASSYGRGVNQPQHF.